Ten or more counts support the clone carrying this T cell receptor beta chain. This clone may be a read error of a much larger clone one base away. A diagnosis was made from clinical symptoms together with serum thyroxine, TRAb, thyroid ultrasound and orbital computed tomography. This record comes from a study of Graves' ophthalmopathy and Graves' hyperthyroidism. This CDR3 is 11 amino acids long. CDR1 and CDR2 (germline): MNHEY, SVGAGI. V lost 4 bases, J lost 3 bases, and 3 bases lay in between. RNA served as the template for amplifying TCR beta CDR3 regions. The workflow started with a first-round RT-PCR run with HTBI primers and then moved on to a second-round multiplex PCR. TCRdb analysed the multiplex PCR reads with MiXCR anew, one entry per CDR3 protein. The sample holds about 640,000 distinct CDR3 sequences, about 40% seen once.

The sequenced sample was peripheral blood. V and J are TRBV6-5 and TRBJ1-1; D is uncertain. This TCR was sampled from an adult man with Graves' ophthalmopathy. The CDR3 sequence: CASSWDTEAFF. The CDR3, as DNA: TGTGCCAGCAGTTGGGACACTGAAGCTTTCTTT.